This T cell receptor (beta chain) was sequenced in a study of T cells after yellow fever vaccination. This clonotype was seen repeatedly, ten times or more. Germline CDR1 SGHVS, CDR2 FQNEAQ. Trimming stripped 2 bases from V and 2 bases from J, with 10 bases between. The CDR3 consists of 14 residues. Universal primer sites and UMIs were introduced during 5'RACE template-switching synthesis of TCR cDNA. Each CDR3 protein gets one entry after TCRdb re-called the 5' RACE reads with MiXCR. The sample includes tens of thousands of distinct CDR3 sequences, 4.5% to 7% of them seen just once. General study findings and limits: Abundant clonotypes from the bulk population could get into FACS-sorted repertoires as contaminants.

The gene calls are TRBV7-8 and TRBJ2-7, with D maybe TRBD2 (7 bases). Sample: PBMCs, either bulk or a sorted T-cell subset (CD4+, CD8+, memory, or dextramer-sorted; not recorded which), taken 15 days after the yellow fever booster vaccination. This TCR was sampled from a man aged 30 to 45 who received the YFV17D yellow fever vaccine. The CDR3 sequence: CASSLRGGPYEQYF. The CDR3 region has the DNA TGTGCCAGCAGCTTAAGGGGGGGTCCCTACGAGCAGTACTTC. Full variable domain (remainder filled in from reference TRBV7-8 and TRBJ2-7): GAGVSQSPRYKVAKRGQDVALRCDPISGHVSLFWYQQALGQGPEFLTYFQNEAQLDKSGLPSDRFFAERPEGSVSTLKIQRTQQEDSAVYLCASSLRGGPYEQYFGPGTRLTVT.